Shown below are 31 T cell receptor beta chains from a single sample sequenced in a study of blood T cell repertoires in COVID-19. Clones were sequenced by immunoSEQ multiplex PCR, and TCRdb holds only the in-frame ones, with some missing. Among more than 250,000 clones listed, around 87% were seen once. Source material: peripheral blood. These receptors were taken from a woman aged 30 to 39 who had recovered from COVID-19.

In DNA, the CDR3 is TGTGCCTGGACAGTCGGCACAGATACGCAGTATTTT. Residues: CAWTVGTDTQYF. The chain carries TRBV30 and TRBJ2-3; D is ambiguous. Germline V lookup: CDR1 GTSNPN, CDR2 SVGIG (reference sequence). This CDR3 has 12 residues. Trimming shortened V by 4 bases and J by 1 base, and 6 bases separated the two germline ends. The complete variable domain, with remaining parts taken from reference TRBV30 and TRBJ2-3, reads SQTIHQWPATLVQPVGSPLSLECTVEGTSNPNLYWYRQAAGRGLQLLFYSVGIGQISSEVPQNLSASRPQDRQFILSSKKLLLSDSGFYLCAWTVGTDTQYFGPGTRLTVL.

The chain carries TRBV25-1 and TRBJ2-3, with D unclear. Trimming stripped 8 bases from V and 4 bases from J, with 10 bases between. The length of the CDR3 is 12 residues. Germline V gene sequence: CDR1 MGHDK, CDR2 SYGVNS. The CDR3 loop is CASGYGSDTQYF. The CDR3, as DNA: TGTGCCAGCGGGTACGGGTCAGATACGCAGTATTTT.

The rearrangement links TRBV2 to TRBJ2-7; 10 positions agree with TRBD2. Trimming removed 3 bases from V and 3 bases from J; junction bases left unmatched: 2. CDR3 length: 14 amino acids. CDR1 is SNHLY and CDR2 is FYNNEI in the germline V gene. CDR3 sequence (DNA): TGTGCCAGCAGTGAGTCTAGCGGGGGCTACGAGCAGTACTTC. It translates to CASSESSGGYEQYF.

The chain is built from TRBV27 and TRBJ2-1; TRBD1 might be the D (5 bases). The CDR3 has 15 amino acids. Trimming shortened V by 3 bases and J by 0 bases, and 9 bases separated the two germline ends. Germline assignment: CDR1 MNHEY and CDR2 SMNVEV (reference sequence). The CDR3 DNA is TGTGCCAGCAGTTTGGGAACAGGCTCCTACAATGAGCAGTTCTTC. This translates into CASSLGTGSYNEQFF.

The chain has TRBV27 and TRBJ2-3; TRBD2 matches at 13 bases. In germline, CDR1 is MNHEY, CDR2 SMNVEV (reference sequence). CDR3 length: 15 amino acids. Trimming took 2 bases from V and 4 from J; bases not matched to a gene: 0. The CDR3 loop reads CASSLGLAGADTQYF. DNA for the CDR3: TGTGCCAGCAGTTTAGGACTAGCGGGAGCAGATACGCAGTATTTT.

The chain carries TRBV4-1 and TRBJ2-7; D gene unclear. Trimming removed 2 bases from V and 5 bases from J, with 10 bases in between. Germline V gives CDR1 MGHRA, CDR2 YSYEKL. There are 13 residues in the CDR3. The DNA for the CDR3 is TGCGCCAGCAGCCAACTTGTTCAGGACGAGCAGTACTTC. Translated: CASSQLVQDEQYF.

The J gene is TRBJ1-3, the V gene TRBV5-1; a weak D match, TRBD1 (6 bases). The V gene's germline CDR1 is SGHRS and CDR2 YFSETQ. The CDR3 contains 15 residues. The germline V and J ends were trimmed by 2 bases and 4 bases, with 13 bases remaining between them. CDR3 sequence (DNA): TGCGCCAGCAGCTTCACGACAGGTTCGGGAAACACCATATATTTT. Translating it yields CASSFTTGSGNTIYF.

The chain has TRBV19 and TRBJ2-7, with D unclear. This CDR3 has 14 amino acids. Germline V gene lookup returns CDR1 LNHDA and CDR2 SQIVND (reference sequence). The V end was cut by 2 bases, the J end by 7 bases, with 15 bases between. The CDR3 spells CASSILAGSREQYF. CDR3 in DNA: TGTGCCAGTAGTATATTGGCCGGGTCGAGAGAGCAGTACTTC. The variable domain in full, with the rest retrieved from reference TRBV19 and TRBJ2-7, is DGGITQSPKYLFRKEGQNVTLSCEQNLNHDAMYWYRQDPGQGLRLIYYSQIVNDFQKGDIAEGYSVSREKKESFPLTVTSAQKNPTAFYLCASSILAGSREQYFGPGTRLTVT.

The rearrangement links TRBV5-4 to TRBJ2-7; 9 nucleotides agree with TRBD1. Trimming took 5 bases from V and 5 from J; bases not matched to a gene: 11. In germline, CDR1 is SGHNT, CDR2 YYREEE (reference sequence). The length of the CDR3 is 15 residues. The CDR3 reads CASSSPGTGLHEQYF. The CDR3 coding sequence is TGTGCCAGCAGTTCTCCCGGGACAGGGCTCCACGAGCAGTACTTC.

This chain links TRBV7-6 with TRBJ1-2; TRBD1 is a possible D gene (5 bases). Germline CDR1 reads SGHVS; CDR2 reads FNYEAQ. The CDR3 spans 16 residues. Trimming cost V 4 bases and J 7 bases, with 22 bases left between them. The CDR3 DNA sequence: TGTGCCAGCAGCTCCACCCTCCAGGGTACTCTGTCTGGCTACACCTTC. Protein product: CASSSTLQGTLSGYTF.

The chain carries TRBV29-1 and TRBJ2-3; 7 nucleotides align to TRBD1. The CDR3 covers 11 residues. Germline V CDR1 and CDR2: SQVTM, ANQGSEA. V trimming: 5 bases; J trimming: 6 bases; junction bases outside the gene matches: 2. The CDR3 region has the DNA TGCAGCGTTCAACAGGGGGATACGCAGTATTTT. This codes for CSVQQGDTQYF.

CDR3 protein: CASSPRTGMYSPLHF. CDR3 coding DNA: TGTGCCAGCAGTCCTCGGACAGGGATGTATTCACCCCTCCACTTT. The V gene is TRBV27, the J gene TRBJ1-6; TRBD1 matches 8 bases. The CDR3 contains 15 residues. V was clipped by 5 bases and J by 8 bases; unmatched bases: 8. Germline loops: CDR1 MNHEY, CDR2 SMNVEV (reference sequence).

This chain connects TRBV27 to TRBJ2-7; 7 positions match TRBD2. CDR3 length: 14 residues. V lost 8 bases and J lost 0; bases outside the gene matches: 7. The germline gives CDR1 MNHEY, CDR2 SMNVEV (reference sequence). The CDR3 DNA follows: TGTGCCAGCCGACGGGGAGGGATCTCCTACGAGCAGTACTTC. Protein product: CASRRGGISYEQYF.

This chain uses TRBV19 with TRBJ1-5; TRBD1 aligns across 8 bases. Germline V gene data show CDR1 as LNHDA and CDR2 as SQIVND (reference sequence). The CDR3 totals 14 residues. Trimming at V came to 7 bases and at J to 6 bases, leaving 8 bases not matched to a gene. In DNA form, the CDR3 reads TGTGCCAGTACCCCCGGGACAGGCAGTCAGCCCCAGCATTTT. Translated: CASTPGTGSQPQHF. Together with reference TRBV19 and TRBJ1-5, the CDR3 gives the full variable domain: DGGITQSPKYLFRKEGQNVTLSCEQNLNHDAMYWYRQDPGQGLRLIYYSQIVNDFQKGDIAEGYSVSREKKESFPLTVTSAQKNPTAFYLCASTPGTGSQPQHFGDGTRLSIL.

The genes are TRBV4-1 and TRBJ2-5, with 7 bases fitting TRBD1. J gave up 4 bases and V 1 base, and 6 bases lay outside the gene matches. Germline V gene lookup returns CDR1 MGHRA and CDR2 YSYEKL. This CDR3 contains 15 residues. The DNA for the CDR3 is TGCGCCAGCAGCCAAGTCCAGGGGGTGAGAGAGACCCAGTACTTC. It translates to CASSQVQGVRETQYF.

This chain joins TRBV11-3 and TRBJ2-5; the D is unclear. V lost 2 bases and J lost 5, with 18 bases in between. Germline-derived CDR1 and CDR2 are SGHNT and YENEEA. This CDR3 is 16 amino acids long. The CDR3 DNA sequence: TGTGCCAGCAGCTTACGAGAATCGGGTGCTCGCGAGACCCAGTACTTC. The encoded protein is CASSLRESGARETQYF.

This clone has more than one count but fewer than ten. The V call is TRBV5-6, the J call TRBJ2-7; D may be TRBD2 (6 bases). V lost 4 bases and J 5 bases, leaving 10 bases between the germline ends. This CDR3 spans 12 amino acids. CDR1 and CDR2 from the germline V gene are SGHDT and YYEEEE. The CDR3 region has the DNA TGTGCCAGCAGCGATGGGACTCACGAGCAGTACTTC. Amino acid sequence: CASSDGTHEQYF.

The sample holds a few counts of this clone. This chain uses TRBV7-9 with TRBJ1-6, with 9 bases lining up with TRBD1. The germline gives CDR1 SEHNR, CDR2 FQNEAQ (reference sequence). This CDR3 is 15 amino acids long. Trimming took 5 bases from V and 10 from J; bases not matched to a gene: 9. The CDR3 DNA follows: TGTGCCAGCAGCCCTCATGGACAGGGGAGGTCACCCCTCCACTTT. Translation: CASSPHGQGRSPLHF. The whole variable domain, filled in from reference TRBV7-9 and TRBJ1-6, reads DTGVSQNPRHKITKRGQNVTFRCDPISEHNRLYWYRQTLGQGPEFLTYFQNEAQLEKSRLLSDRFSAERPKGSFSTLEIQRTEQGDSAMYLCASSPHGQGRSPLHFGNGTRLTVT.

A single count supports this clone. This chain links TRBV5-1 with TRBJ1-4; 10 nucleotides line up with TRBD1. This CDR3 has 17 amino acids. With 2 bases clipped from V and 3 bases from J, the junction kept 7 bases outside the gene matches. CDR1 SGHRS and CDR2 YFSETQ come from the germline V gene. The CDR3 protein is CASSLPTGGASNEKLFF. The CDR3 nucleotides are TGCGCCAGCAGCTTACCGACAGGGGGCGCATCTAATGAAAAACTGTTTTTT.

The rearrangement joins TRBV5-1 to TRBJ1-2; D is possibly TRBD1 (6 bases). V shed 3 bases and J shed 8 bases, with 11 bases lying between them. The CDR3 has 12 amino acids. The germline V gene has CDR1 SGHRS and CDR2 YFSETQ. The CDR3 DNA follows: TGCGCCAGCAGCTCATCAGGGGACGGCTACACCTTC. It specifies CASSSSGDGYTF.

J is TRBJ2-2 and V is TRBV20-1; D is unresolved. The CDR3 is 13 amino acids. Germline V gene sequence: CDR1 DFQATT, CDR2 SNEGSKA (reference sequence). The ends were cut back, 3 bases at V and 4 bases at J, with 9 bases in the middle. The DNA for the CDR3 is TGCAGTGCTAGTCGTCCCGGCACCGGGGAGCTGTTTTTT. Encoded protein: CSASRPGTGELFF.

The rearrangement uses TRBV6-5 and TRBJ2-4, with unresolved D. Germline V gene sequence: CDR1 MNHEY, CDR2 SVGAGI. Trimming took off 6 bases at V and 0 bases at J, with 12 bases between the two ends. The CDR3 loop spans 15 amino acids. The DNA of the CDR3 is TGTGCCAGCAGCCCGACTGACCTAGCCAAAAACATTCAGTACTTC. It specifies CASSPTDLAKNIQYF.

The CDR3 region has the DNA TGTGCCAGCAGCGACCGGGACAGGGGCCAAGAGACCCAGTACTTC. As protein: CASSDRDRGQETQYF. The rearrangement uses TRBV7-6 and TRBJ2-5; TRBD1 matches 10 bases. Germline assignment: CDR1 SGHVS and CDR2 FNYEAQ. The V segment lost 5 bases and the J segment 1 base; nucleotides outside the gene matches: 4. This CDR3 contains 15 residues.

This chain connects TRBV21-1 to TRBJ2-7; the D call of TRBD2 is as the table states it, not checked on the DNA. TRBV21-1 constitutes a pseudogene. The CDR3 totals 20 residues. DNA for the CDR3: TGTGCCAGCAGCACGCAAGGACAGGGAGGACTAGCGGGGAACTACTACGAGCAGTACTTC. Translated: CASSTQGQGGLAGNYYEQYF.

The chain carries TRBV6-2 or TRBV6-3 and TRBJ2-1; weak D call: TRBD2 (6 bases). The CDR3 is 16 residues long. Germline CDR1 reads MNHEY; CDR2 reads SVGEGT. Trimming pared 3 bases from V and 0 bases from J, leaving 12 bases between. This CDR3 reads CASSYAGLRSYNEQFF. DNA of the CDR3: TGTGCCAGCAGTTATGCCGGACTACGCTCCTACAATGAGCAGTTCTTC.

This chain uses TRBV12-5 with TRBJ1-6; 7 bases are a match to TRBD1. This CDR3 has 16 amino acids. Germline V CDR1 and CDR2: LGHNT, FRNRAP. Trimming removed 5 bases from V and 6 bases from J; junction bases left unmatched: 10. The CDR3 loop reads CASGPPGQTFNSPLHF. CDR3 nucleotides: TGTGCTAGTGGTCCCCCGGGACAGACATTTAATTCACCCCTCCACTTT.

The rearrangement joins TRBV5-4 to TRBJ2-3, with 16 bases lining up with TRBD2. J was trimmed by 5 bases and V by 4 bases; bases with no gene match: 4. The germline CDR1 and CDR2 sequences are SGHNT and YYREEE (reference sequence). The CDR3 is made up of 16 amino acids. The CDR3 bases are TGTGCCAGCAGCGGGACTAGCGGGAGGGCCCTAGATACGCAGTATTTT. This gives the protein CASSGTSGRALDTQYF.

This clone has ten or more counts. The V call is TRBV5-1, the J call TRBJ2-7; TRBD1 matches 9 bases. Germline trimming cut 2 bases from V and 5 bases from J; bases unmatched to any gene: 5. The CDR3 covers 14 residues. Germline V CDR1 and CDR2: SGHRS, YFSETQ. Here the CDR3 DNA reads TGCGCCAGCAGCTTTACAGGGGGCGCGAACGAGCAGTACTTC. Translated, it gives CASSFTGGANEQYF.

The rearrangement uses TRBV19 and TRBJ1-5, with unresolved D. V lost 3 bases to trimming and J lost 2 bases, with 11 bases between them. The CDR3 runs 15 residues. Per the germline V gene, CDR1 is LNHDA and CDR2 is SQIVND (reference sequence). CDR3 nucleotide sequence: TGTGCCAGTAGTATTTTCGGGGATGGCAATCAGCCCCAGCATTTT. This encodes CASSIFGDGNQPQHF.

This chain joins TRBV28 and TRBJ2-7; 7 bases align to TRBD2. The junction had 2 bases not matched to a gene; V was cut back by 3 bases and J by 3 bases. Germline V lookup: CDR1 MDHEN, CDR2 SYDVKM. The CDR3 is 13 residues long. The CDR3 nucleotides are TGTGCCAGCAGTTTCGGCGGGAGCTACGAGCAGTACTTC. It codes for CASSFGGSYEQYF.

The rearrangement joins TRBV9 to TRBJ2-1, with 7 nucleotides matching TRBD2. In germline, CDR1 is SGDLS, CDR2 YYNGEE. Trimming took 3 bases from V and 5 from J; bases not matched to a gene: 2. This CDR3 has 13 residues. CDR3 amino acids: CASSAGTNNEQFF. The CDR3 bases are TGTGCCAGCAGCGCGGGGACTAACAATGAGCAGTTCTTC. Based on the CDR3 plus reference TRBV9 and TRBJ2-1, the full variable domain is DSGVTQTPKHLITATGQRVTLRCSPRSGDLSVYWYQQSLDQGLQFLIQYYNGEERAKGNILERFSAQQFPDLHSELNLSSLELGDSALYFCASSAGTNNEQFFGPGTRLTVL.